What follows is one TCR beta chain and its context. Its antigen is unidentified. The entry originates in a study of glioma-infiltrating T cells after dendritic cell vaccination. Study-wide context: Dendritic cell vaccination trial patients had either newly diagnosed or recurrent glioblastoma. Study-wide results and caveats: Estimated pretreatment TIL content predicted outcome after dendritic cell vaccination.

Up to about 2 ug genomic DNA was used for TCRB CDR3 amplification. Amplification used 60 V beta primers and 13 J beta primers. Sequencing was performed with immunoSEQ multiplex PCR; in TCRdb, only in-frame clones are kept and a portion is missing. The sample includes about 10,000 clones, 81% of them seen just once. Germline V gene data show CDR1 as SGHRS and CDR2 as YFSETQ. CDR3 size: 18 residues. Unmatched junction bases numbered 11, after V lost 4 bases and J lost 1 base. Sample time point: after dendritic cell vaccination, including at tumor progression/relapse. The chain combines TRBV5-1 with TRBJ2-1, with TRBD2 matching 10 bases. The sequencing here drew on blood, taken after dendritic cell vaccination. This receptor was obtained from a human donor with glioblastoma. Written as DNA, the CDR3 is TGCGCCAGCAGCGCGAGGGGGGCTAGCGGGAGATCCTACAATGAGCAGTTCTTC. Protein: CASSARGASGRSYNEQFF.